These T cell receptor beta chains were read from a single sample in a study of TIL therapy for anti-PD-1-resistant metastatic lung cancer. TCRdb's copy holds only in-frame clones and misses some; the assay was immunoSEQ multiplex PCR. The sample holds roughly 54,000 clones, around 87% seen once. The sample was blood, taken at baseline. These TCRs come from a person between 30 and 79 years old with non-small cell lung cancer. The CDR3 runs from the conserved cysteine through the conserved F or W. D genes are given only for firm matches. Size is omitted from some rows. Given values are once, few, many or a class for expanded clones.

clone_size | j_call | v_call | d_call | cdr3_aa | cdr3_nt
- | TRBJ2-2 | TRBV7-3 | - | CASSPTRDSADTGELFF | TGTGCCAGCAGCCCCACGCGGGACAGTGCCGACACCGGGGAGCTGTTTTTT
- | TRBJ2-1 | TRBV11-2 | TRBD2 | CASSLVVGGESYNEQFF | TGTGCCAGCAGCTTAGTAGTTGGGGGGGAGTCCTACAATGAGCAGTTCTTC
- | TRBJ1-2 | TRBV2 | TRBD1 | CASLHRGPAYGYTF | TGTGCCAGCTTACACAGGGGGCCGGCCTATGGCTACACCTTC
- | TRBJ1-5 | TRBV27 | - | CASSSLGSNQPQHF | TGTGCCAGCAGTTCCCTCGGGAGCAATCAGCCCCAGCATTTT
- | TRBJ2-7 | TRBV18 | - | CASSPQAQGGEQYF | TGTGCCAGCTCACCCCAGGCCCAGGGCGGCGAGCAGTACTTC
- | TRBJ1-6 | TRBV5-4 | TRBD1 | CASSLSGQGGSPLHF | TGTGCCAGCAGCTTAAGCGGACAGGGAGGTTCACCCCTCCACTTT
- | TRBJ1-1 | TRBV19 | - | CASYKEYQNTEAFF | TGTGCCAGCTACAAGGAGTATCAGAACACTGAAGCTTTCTTT
- | TRBJ2-7 | TRBV9 | - | CASSPTQGSEQYF | TGTGCCAGCAGCCCTACACAGGGCAGCGAGCAGTACTTC
- | TRBJ2-7 | TRBV5-1 | - | CASSAGMVSAYEQYF | TGCGCCAGCAGCGCAGGAATGGTATCCGCCTACGAGCAGTACTTC
- | TRBJ2-5 | TRBV30 | - | CAGHDLQETQYF | TGTGCCGGACATGACCTCCAAGAGACCCAGTACTTC
- | TRBJ1-4 | TRBV21-1 | - | CASSKGQANEKLFF | TGTGCCAGCAGCAAGGGACAGGCGAATGAAAAACTGTTTTTT
- | TRBJ1-1 | TRBV9 | - | CASSPGTEAFF | TGTGCCAGCAGCCCAGGGACCGAAGCTTTCTTT
- | TRBJ2-7 | TRBV2 | - | CASRARDFLYEQYF | TGTGCCAGCAGGGCCCGGGACTTTCTCTACGAGCAGTACTTC
- | TRBJ2-1 | TRBV6-5 | - | CASSYPSDEQFF | TGTGCCAGCAGTTACCCCTCCGATGAGCAGTTCTTC
- | TRBJ2-4 | TRBV7-6 | - | CASSLDAPRVRTIQYF | TGTGCCAGCAGCTTAGACGCCCCGCGTGTCCGAACCATTCAGTACTTC
- | TRBJ2-7 | TRBV30 | - | CAWRSGYTYEQYF | TGTGCCTGGAGGTCAGGGTACACCTACGAGCAGTACTTC
- | TRBJ2-1 | TRBV6-4 | - | CASSDFPRGNEQFF | TGTGCCAGCAGTGACTTCCCCCGAGGGAATGAGCAGTTCTTC
- | TRBJ1-5 | TRBV5-6 | - | CASSRRGLAQPQHF | TGTGCCAGCAGCCGCAGGGGTCTGGCCCAGCCCCAGCATTTT
- | TRBJ2-7 | TRBV7-8 | TRBD2 | CASSLGGLAASSYEQYF | TGTGCCAGCAGCTTAGGTGGACTAGCGGCGAGCTCCTACGAGCAGTACTTC
- | TRBJ1-2 | TRBV9 | TRBD1 | CASSVSRDSRARRFYGYTF | TGTGCCAGCAGCGTCTCGAGGGACAGCCGAGCCCGGAGGTTCTATGGCTACACCTTC
- | TRBJ2-3 | TRBV7-5 | - | CVRSLAGGRACTDTQYF | TGTGTCAGAAGCTTAGCCGGCGGGAGGGCGTGCACAGATACGCAGTATTTT
- | TRBJ1-1 | TRBV5-1 | - | CASSRTSGSDTEAFF | TGCGCCAGCAGCCGCACAAGCGGGTCTGACACTGAAGCTTTCTTT
- | TRBJ2-7 | TRBV6-5 | - | CASRQLVREQYF | TGTGCCAGCAGGCAGCTAGTCAGGGAGCAGTACTTC
- | TRBJ1-1 | TRBV29-1 | TRBD1 | CSVPSDRGNTEAFF | TGCAGCGTTCCTTCTGACAGGGGGAACACTGAAGCTTTCTTT
- | TRBJ2-7 | TRBV28 | - | CASSVLTSGEQYF | TGTGCCAGCAGCGTTCTGACCTCGGGAGAGCAGTACTTC
- | TRBJ1-1 | TRBV11-2 | - | CASSSAPTEAFF | TGTGCCAGCAGCTCAGCGCCCACTGAAGCTTTCTTT
- | TRBJ1-6 | TRBV7-7 | TRBD1 | CASSGQGRDNSPLHF | TGTGCCAGCAGCGGACAGGGGAGGGATAATTCACCCCTCCACTTT
- | TRBJ1-2 | TRBV9 | - | CASSAAWDISSGGYTF | TGTGCCAGCAGCGCCGCTTGGGACATTTCCTCGGGTGGCTACACCTTC
few | TRBJ1-5 | TRBV27 | - | CASSQRTASNQPQHF | TGTGCCAGCAGTCAGCGGACAGCTAGCAATCAGCCCCAGCATTTT
- | TRBJ2-3 | TRBV7-6 | TRBD1 | CASSLKTGGIDTQYF | TGTGCCAGCAGCCTTAAGACAGGGGGCATTGATACGCAGTATTTT
- | TRBJ2-7 | TRBV28 | - | CASSSPPSGGRVVEQYF | TGTGCCAGCAGTTCCCCCCCGTCCGGAGGGAGAGTGGTCGAGCAGTACTTC
- | TRBJ1-3 | TRBV30 | - | CAWRPPEGNTIYF | TGTGCCTGGAGACCCCCTGAAGGAAACACCATATATTTT
once | TRBJ2-1 | TRBV6-5 | - | CASSYSARSGGNEQFF | TGTGCCAGCAGTTACTCCGCAAGAAGTGGGGGAAATGAGCAGTTCTTC
once | TRBJ1-5 | TRBV6-5 | TRBD1 | CASRTGQGINQPQHF | TGTGCCAGCAGAACGGGACAGGGTATCAATCAGCCCCAGCATTTT
- | TRBJ1-2 | TRBV7-8 | - | CASSLTEANYGYTF | TGTGCCAGCAGCTTAACTGAGGCTAACTATGGCTACACCTTC
- | TRBJ2-2 | TRBV2 | - | CASRNIGGTNTGELFF | TGTGCCAGCAGGAACATTGGCGGAACGAACACCGGGGAGCTGTTTTTT
- | TRBJ2-6 | TRBV2 | TRBD1 | CANSDRAGANVLTF | TGTGCCAACTCCGACAGGGCGGGGGCCAACGTCCTGACTTTC
- | TRBJ2-7 | TRBV5-1 | TRBD1 | CASSLDRGRDEQYF | TGCGCCAGCAGCCTGGACAGGGGGCGGGATGAGCAGTACTTC
- | TRBJ1-4 | TRBV27 | - | CASTETRGGELFF | TGTGCCAGCACTGAGACCCGGGGTGGGGAACTGTTTTTT
- | TRBJ1-2 | TRBV5-1 | TRBD1 | CASSFSDRELTGYTF | TGCGCCAGCAGCTTTTCGGACAGGGAATTGACTGGCTACACCTTC
- | TRBJ1-2 | TRBV7-9 | - | CASSFGVANYGYTF | TGTGCCAGCAGCTTCGGGGTAGCTAACTATGGCTACACCTTC
- | TRBJ1-5 | TRBV28 | - | CASTWGRWSNQPQHF | TGTGCCAGCACATGGGGGAGGTGGAGCAATCAGCCCCAGCATTTT
- | TRBJ2-1 | TRBV4-1 | - | CASSQSIGIEYNEQFF | TGCGCCAGCAGCCAATCAATAGGGATCGAGTACAATGAGCAGTTCTTC
- | TRBJ1-5 | TRBV27 | TRBD1 | CASSPRTGGRWSNQPQHF | TGTGCCAGCAGCCCGAGGACAGGGGGGAGGTGGAGCAATCAGCCCCAGCATTTT
- | TRBJ2-1 | TRBV10-3 | TRBD1 | CAISATGGAMDEQFF | TGTGCCATCAGTGCGACAGGGGGCGCAATGGATGAGCAGTTCTTC
- | TRBJ2-3 | TRBV9 | TRBD1 | CASSAGQGTDTQYF | TGTGCCAGCAGCGCCGGACAGGGAACAGATACGCAGTATTTT
- | TRBJ2-2 | TRBV11-2 | - | CASSLELGGELFF | TGTGCCAGCAGCTTAGAACTCGGCGGGGAGCTGTTTTTT
once | TRBJ1-2 | TRBV6-5 | - | CASRLLGGYTF | TGTGCCAGCCGCCTGTTGGGGGGCTACACCTTC
- | TRBJ1-1 | TRBV9 | - | CASKLRNGAFF | TGTGCCAGCAAGCTAAGAAACGGCGCTTTCTTT
few | TRBJ1-4 | TRBV4-2 | - | CASSQDLLIEKLFF | TGTGCCAGCAGCCAAGACTTGCTTATTGAAAAACTGTTTTTT
- | TRBJ1-2 | TRBV9 | TRBD1 | CASSRVQGVLFYGYTF | TGTGCCAGCAGCCGTGTGCAGGGGGTGTTATTCTATGGCTACACCTTC
once | TRBJ2-5 | TRBV3-1/TRBV3-2 | TRBD2 | CASSQGLAGVGETQYF | TGTGCCAGCAGCCAAGGACTAGCGGGAGTTGGAGAGACCCAGTACTTC
- | TRBJ1-1 | TRBV20-1 | TRBD1 | CSARAGTGVFF | TGCAGTGCTAGAGCCGGGACAGGAGTTTTCTTT
- | TRBJ2-1 | TRBV3-1/TRBV3-2 | TRBD2 | CASSLLAGGGRNEQFF | TGTGCCAGCAGCCTCCTTGCGGGGGGAGGACGCAATGAGCAGTTCTTC
- | TRBJ2-1 | TRBV19 | - | CACQDLRYNEQFF | TGTGCCTGCCAGGACTTGCGTTACAATGAGCAGTTCTTC
- | TRBJ1-2 | TRBV5-5 | TRBD1 | CASSLADREYGYTF | TGTGCCAGCAGCTTAGCGGACAGGGAATATGGCTACACCTTC
- | TRBJ2-3 | TRBV7-3 | TRBD2 | CASSLTLAGATDTQYF | TGTGCCAGCAGCTTAACATTAGCGGGGGCGACAGATACGCAGTATTTT